This T cell receptor (beta chain) comes out of a study of blood T cell repertoires in COVID-19. Study as a whole: Nucleic acid was either cDNA or gDNA, and it came from T cells, B-cell-depleted T cells, or PBMCs.

The repertoire was sequenced with immunoSEQ multiplex PCR; TCRdb's copy has only in-frame clones and lacks some. Among about 130,000 clones listed, about four fifths were seen once. There are 13 residues in the CDR3. CDR1 is PRHDT and CDR2 is FYEKMQ in the germline V gene (reference sequence). V dropped 0 bases and J dropped 4 bases, with 7 bases sitting between them. The sequencing input was peripheral blood. This TCR was sampled from a young man with COVID-19, enrolled during active disease. This chain uses TRBV13 with TRBJ2-7, with unresolved D. The CDR3 sequence is CASSLGGGYEQYF. The CDR3 DNA is TGTGCCAGCAGCTTAGGCGGCGGTTACGAGCAGTACTTC.